The 25 T cell receptor beta chains listed next were all sequenced from one sample in a study of blood T cell repertoires in COVID-19. Profiling relied on immunoSEQ multiplex PCR, and the TCRdb table lists in-frame clones only, not all of them. The sample has 130,000 to 150,000 clones, 81% seen once. Specimen: peripheral blood. The receptors here all came from a human donor in a cohort sampled during active COVID-19.

This chain connects TRBV24-1 to TRBJ2-3; 13 nucleotides align to TRBD2. There are 18 residues in the CDR3. Per the germline V gene, CDR1 is KGHDR and CDR2 is SFDVKD. V lost 5 bases to trimming and J lost 6 bases; unmatched junction nucleotides: 13. The DNA of the CDR3 is TGTGCCACCAGTGCCCGTGGGCGGACTAGCGGGGGTGTGGATACGCAGTATTTT. Protein sequence: CATSARGRTSGGVDTQYF.

The chain links TRBV5-1 to TRBJ1-4; possibly TRBD1 for D (5 bases). The CDR3 has 18 residues. The V and J ends lost 0 bases and 2 bases respectively, with 17 bases between them. Germline V gene data show CDR1 as SGHRS and CDR2 as YFSETQ. CDR3 protein: CASSLDPPDSVTNEKLFF. In DNA form, the CDR3 reads TGCGCCAGCAGCTTGGACCCCCCTGACAGTGTCACTAATGAAAAACTGTTTTTT.

The gene calls are TRBV7-2 and TRBJ1-2; tentatively, D is TRBD1 (5 bases). V dropped 2 bases and J dropped 7 bases, with 14 bases sitting between them. Germline loops: CDR1 SGHTA, CDR2 FQGNSA. The CDR3 is 14 residues long. Here the CDR3 reads CASSLRKGLIGYTF. In DNA form, the CDR3 reads TGTGCCAGCAGCTTAAGGAAGGGGCTGATTGGCTACACCTTC.

V gene TRBV6-6 combines with J gene TRBJ1-4; the D gene is possibly TRBD1 (6 bases). The germline V and J ends were trimmed by 5 bases and 7 bases, with 23 bases remaining between them. This CDR3 comprises 17 residues. Germline values: CDR1 MNHNY, CDR2 SVGAGI (reference sequence). The CDR3 DNA reads as TGTGCCAGCAGTCCCTCCGGGGTTGCGGGGGCGGGTGAAAAACTGTTTTTT. This codes for CASSPSGVAGAGEKLFF.

The V call is TRBV5-6, the J call TRBJ2-4; weak D call: TRBD1 (7 bases). Germline V lookup: CDR1 SGHDT, CDR2 YYEEEE. V lost 2 bases and J lost 0, with 12 bases in between. The CDR3 runs 16 residues. CDR3 sequence (DNA): TGTGCCAGCAGCTTCAACAGGGGACTAGCCAAAAACATTCAGTACTTC. This translates into CASSFNRGLAKNIQYF.

This chain connects TRBV19 to TRBJ2-7; possibly TRBD2 for D (5 bases). V dropped 3 bases and J dropped 6 bases, with 15 bases sitting between them. The CDR3 is made up of 14 amino acids. CDR1 and CDR2 (germline): LNHDA, SQIVND (reference sequence). The CDR3 region has the DNA TGTGCCAGTAGTATGTCCAATCTAGCAGCCGAGCAGTACTTC. Its protein is CASSMSNLAAEQYF.

The CDR3 protein is CASRRTGLSNQPQHF. The CDR3 DNA sequence: TGTGCCAGTAGAAGGACAGGGCTTAGCAATCAGCCCCAGCATTTT. The chain employs TRBV19 and TRBJ1-5; 8 nucleotides agree with TRBD1. Germline V gene sequence: CDR1 LNHDA, CDR2 SQIVND (reference sequence). V dropped 6 bases and J dropped 0; count of bases not matched to a gene: 4. This CDR3 contains 15 residues.

The chain has TRBV19 and TRBJ2-1; possibly TRBD2 for D (5 bases). The length of the CDR3 is 15 residues. Germline CDR1 LNHDA, CDR2 SQIVND (reference sequence). Trimming cost V 4 bases and J 0 bases, with 10 bases left between them. CDR3 DNA sequence: TGTGCCAGTAGTAGGAGCGGCGGCTCCTACAATGAGCAGTTCTTC. Its protein product is CASSRSGGSYNEQFF.

This clone was found once. This chain links TRBV29-1 with TRBJ2-7; 9 bases match TRBD1. Germline V gives CDR1 SQVTM, CDR2 ANQGSEA. The CDR3 length is 13 residues. The junction had 1 base not matched to a gene; V was cut back by 4 bases and J by 0 bases. The DNA for the CDR3 is TGCAGCGTTGGACAGGGGGGCTCCTACGAGCAGTACTTC. As protein: CSVGQGGSYEQYF.

The chain carries TRBV28 and TRBJ2-7, with 7 positions matching TRBD2. After removal of 3 bases from V and 1 base from J, the junction contained 3 bases not matched to a gene. The CDR3 sequence is 14 residues long. The germline gives CDR1 MDHEN, CDR2 SYDVKM. CDR3 sequence: CASSFGLVSYEQYF. The CDR3 coding sequence is TGTGCCAGCAGTTTTGGACTAGTTTCCTACGAGCAGTACTTC.

This clone was seen a few times. V is TRBV28 and J is TRBJ2-1; 10 bases are shared with TRBD2. The CDR3 loop spans 14 amino acids. In germline, CDR1 is MDHEN, CDR2 SYDVKM. The V gene end was trimmed by 6 bases and the J gene end by 6 bases; junction bases not matched to a gene: 5. This CDR3 reads CASRASGSGNEQFF. CDR3 nucleotide sequence: TGTGCCAGCAGGGCTAGCGGGAGTGGCAATGAGCAGTTCTTC.

The V and J genes are TRBV6-2 or TRBV6-3 and TRBJ2-5; 8 nucleotides agree with TRBD1. This CDR3 is 15 amino acids long. CDR1 is MNHEY, CDR2 SVGEGT, per germline. The ends lost 4 bases at V and 5 bases at J; junction bases unmatched: 9. In DNA, the CDR3 is TGTGCCAGCAGTTCCCCATCAGGGGGCAGGGAGACCCAGTACTTC. Amino acid sequence: CASSSPSGGRETQYF.

This rearrangement joins TRBV18 to TRBJ2-1; 12 nucleotides line up with TRBD2. J lost 0 bases, V lost 3 bases, and 6 bases had no gene match. Germline CDR1 and CDR2: KGHSH and LQKENI. This CDR3 is 18 amino acids long. The CDR3 region has the DNA TGTGCCAGCTCACCCGGGACTAGCGGGCCAAGCTCCTACAATGAGCAGTTCTTC. This codes for CASSPGTSGPSSYNEQFF.

The chain recombines TRBV2 with TRBJ2-1, with D perhaps matching TRBD2 (6 bases). The CDR3 is made up of 13 amino acids. V was cut by 4 bases and J by 7 bases, with 11 bases left in between. The V gene's germline CDR1 is SNHLY and CDR2 FYNNEI. In nucleotides, the CDR3 is TGTGCCAGCAGTGTTCGGGAGATGAATGAGCAGTTCTTC. This encodes CASSVREMNEQFF.

The V call is TRBV4-3, the J call TRBJ1-2; 8 positions match TRBD1. V lost 4 bases, J lost 7 bases, and 5 bases stayed unmatched. CDR3 size: 13 residues. Germline lookup yields CDR1 LGHNA and CDR2 YSLEER. CDR3 protein: CASSRRGRIGYTF. The CDR3 nucleotides read TGCGCCAGCAGCCGCAGGGGGCGCATTGGCTACACCTTC.

The chain combines TRBV3-1 (or the pseudogene TRBV3-2) with TRBJ2-5, with a weak D call TRBD2 (6 bases). Germline CDR1 and CDR2: LGHDT and YNNKEL (reference sequence). The CDR3 consists of 15 residues. The germline V and J ends were trimmed by 2 bases and 2 bases, with 12 bases remaining between them. CDR3 region: CASSQTPGLQETQYF. The DNA for the CDR3 is TGTGCCAGCAGCCAAACTCCGGGACTGCAAGAGACCCAGTACTTC.

In its sample, this clone was seen a few times. This chain connects TRBV24-1 to TRBJ2-1, with unresolved D. Trimming left V 2 bases short and J 12 bases short, with 16 bases between. CDR1 and CDR2 (germline): KGHDR, SFDVKD. The CDR3 covers 14 residues. Here the CDR3 reads CATSDSGIPERQFF. The CDR3 DNA is TGTGCCACCAGTGATTCCGGAATCCCGGAGAGGCAGTTCTTC.

The genes are TRBV18 and TRBJ2-3; weak D call: TRBD1 (6 bases). The V end was cut by 5 bases, the J end by 1 base, with 13 bases between. CDR3 size: 15 residues. Germline lookup yields CDR1 KGHSH and CDR2 LQKENI. The DNA for the CDR3 is TGTGCCAGCTCATTAACAGGGTCGGGCACAGATACGCAGTATTTT. It specifies CASSLTGSGTDTQYF.

The genes are TRBV5-6 and TRBJ2-7; TRBD1 aligns across 12 bases. J gave up 6 bases and V 3 bases, and 4 bases lay outside the gene matches. In germline, CDR1 is SGHDT, CDR2 YYEEEE. CDR3 size: 14 residues. CDR3 region: CASSYRDRGLEQYF. Written as DNA, the CDR3 is TGTGCCAGCAGCTACCGGGACAGGGGGCTCGAGCAGTACTTC.

CDR3 region: CSVVQTTGGTQYF. CDR3 nucleotide sequence: TGCAGCGTTGTTCAAACCACGGGAGGTACGCAGTATTTT. This chain uses TRBV29-1 with TRBJ2-3; TRBD2 matches at 7 bases. The CDR3 sequence is 13 residues long. V gave up 4 bases and J gave up 8 bases; unmatched junction bases: 9. Germline V gene sequence: CDR1 SQVTM, CDR2 ANQGSEA.

This chain links TRBV5-1 with TRBJ2-7, with TRBD2 as a possible D gene (6 bases). Trimming left V 4 bases short and J 0 bases short, with 14 bases between. This CDR3 comprises 15 residues. Germline V gives CDR1 SGHRS, CDR2 YFSETQ. The CDR3 DNA follows: TGCGCCAGCAGCGGACTGAGCGGGTACTCCTACGAGCAGTACTTC. This sequence encodes CASSGLSGYSYEQYF. Complete variable domain (other parts from reference TRBV5-1 and TRBJ2-7): KAGVTQTPRYLIKTRGQQVTLSCSPISGHRSVSWYQQTPGQGLQFLFEYFSETQRNKGNFPGRFSGRQFSNSRSEMNVSTLELGDSALYLCASSGLSGYSYEQYFGPGTRLTVT.

The chain couples TRBV6-5 to TRBJ1-2, with TRBD1 matching over 10 bases. The CDR3 is 15 amino acids. Germline CDR1 is MNHEY and CDR2 is SVGAGI. V was pared by 1 base and J by 11 bases, with 10 bases of the junction left unmatched. For the CDR3, the DNA is TGTGCCAGCAGTTACTATTCCTCCGGGACAGGGGTGTACACCTTC. This sequence encodes CASSYYSSGTGVYTF.

The J gene is TRBJ2-2, the V gene TRBV19, with 9 bases that match TRBD2. The CDR3 is 16 residues long. Trimming took 10 bases from V and 5 from J; bases not matched to a gene: 14. CDR1 is LNHDA and CDR2 is SQIVND in the germline V gene (reference sequence). CDR3 nucleotides: TGTGCCACCGAGCCGCTGACTAGCGGCCTAACCGGGGAGCTGTTTTTT. It yields the protein CATEPLTSGLTGELFF. Full variable domain (outside the CDR3, taken from reference TRBV19 and TRBJ2-2): DGGITQSPKYLFRKEGQNVTLSCEQNLNHDAMYWYRQDPGQGLRLIYYSQIVNDFQKGDIAEGYSVSREKKESFPLTVTSAQKNPTAFYLCATEPLTSGLTGELFFGEGSRLTVL.

The gene calls are TRBV4-2 and TRBJ2-6; D is ambiguous. V lost 4 bases, J lost 4 bases, and 11 bases lay in between. The CDR3 is 15 amino acids. Germline assignment: CDR1 LGHNA and CDR2 YNFKEQ. The CDR3 sequence: CASSPNSAGANVLTF. Here the CDR3 DNA reads TGTGCCAGCAGCCCAAACAGTGCCGGGGCCAACGTCCTGACTTTC.

The rearrangement uses TRBV19 and TRBJ2-1; D remains unclear. The CDR3 has 13 residues. The germline CDR1 and CDR2 sequences are LNHDA and SQIVND (reference sequence). V lost 4 bases and J lost 2, with 6 bases in between. The CDR3 DNA sequence: TGTGCCAGTAGTAATCTTGCCTACAATGAGCAGTTCTTC. Protein sequence: CASSNLAYNEQFF.